This passage covers 4 T cell receptor beta chains from one sample sequenced in a study of blood T cells in healthy people across ages. Then a second PCR, running about 6 to 12 cycles, was carried out with a sample-barcoded 5' primer and a J-beta primer mix. Each CDR3 protein is one row after TCRdb ran MiXCR on the 5' RACE reads. This table holds 800,000 or so distinct CDR3 sequences, 35% to 60% found once. Sequenced material: blood. The source is a man older than 75 in good health.

The V call is TRBV16, the J call TRBJ2-7; D perhaps matches TRBD2 (6 bases). The CDR3 has 13 residues. Germline lookup yields CDR1 KGHSY and CDR2 FQNENV. Trimming took off 4 bases at V and 4 bases at J, with 11 bases between the two ends. CDR3 in DNA: TGTGCCAGCAGCCCCCACGGGAGTTACGAGCAGTACTTC. Protein: CASSPHGSYEQYF.

This chain connects TRBV28 to TRBJ2-1, with no clear D. Trimming took 8 bases from V and 3 from J, leaving 8 bases between them. Germline V lookup: CDR1 MDHEN, CDR2 SYDVKM. The CDR3 spans 12 residues. The DNA of the CDR3 is TGTGCCAGCTCGCGGAACTACAATGAGCAGTTCTTC. It yields the protein CASSRNYNEQFF.

In this sample, this clonotype turned up a few times. This sequence joins TRBV20-1 and TRBJ2-3; D is possibly TRBD2 (5 bases). Trimming took off 6 bases at V and 4 bases at J, with 11 bases between the two ends. The CDR3 sequence is 12 residues long. Germline CDR1 is DFQATT and CDR2 is SNEGSKA (reference sequence). DNA for the CDR3: TGCAGTGCCACTAGTAACGCAGATACGCAGTATTTT. As protein: CSATSNADTQYF.

This clonotype was counted a few times. This chain uses TRBV24-1 with TRBJ2-5; possible D gene TRBD1, 6 bases. Trimming shortened V by 0 bases and J by 5 bases, and 9 bases separated the two germline ends. Per germline, CDR1 KGHDR and CDR2 SFDVKD. This CDR3 has 14 amino acids. CDR3 coding DNA: TGTGCCACCAGTGATTTGCAGGGGCGGGAGACCCAGTACTTC. Amino acids: CATSDLQGRETQYF.